Sequencing of this T cell receptor (beta chain) was carried out in a study of blood T cell repertoires in COVID-19. Study-wide context: Donors in the United States, Italy and Spain gave samples during acute or convalescent COVID-19.

Adults between about 18 and 95 years of age took part from under 25 US areas. This clone showed up just once. The assay was immunoSEQ multiplex PCR, and TCRdb's table has in-frame clones only and misses some. This sample has just under 250,000 clones, with around 89% found just once. CDR1 and CDR2 (germline): MNHEY, SMNVEV (reference sequence). V was clipped by 5 bases and J by 3 bases; unmatched bases: 2. The CDR3 covers 15 residues. The sequence derives from a woman in her 30s who had recovered from COVID-19. The sequencing input was PBMCs or T cells enriched from blood (not recorded which). The chain uses TRBV27 and TRBJ2-7; TRBD2 matches 15 bases. The CDR3 bases are TGTGCCAGCAGTAGGACTAGCGGGAGGGTCTACGAGCAGTACTTC. This translates into CASSRTSGRVYEQYF.